Following are 27 T cell receptor beta chains from one sample sequenced in a study of T cell repertoires in cytomegalovirus infection. In TCRdb, the reads were re-called with MiXCR into one record per CDR3 protein. The data hold roughly 230,000 distinct CDR3 sequences, with approximately 22% observed a single time. The sample consisted of CD8+ T cells from PBMCs. The receptors shown here come from a human donor in good health (CMV status not recorded). Some clones in this sample may be carry-over from other donors' samples.

The chain employs TRBV20-1 and TRBJ2-1, with D perhaps matching TRBD1 (5 bases). The length of the CDR3 is 13 residues. Trimming removed 1 base from V and 5 bases from J, with 9 bases in between. Germline CDR1 DFQATT, CDR2 SNEGSKA (reference sequence). The CDR3 DNA reads TGCAGTGCTAGAGGGACAACTAACAATGAGCAGTTCTTC. As protein: CSARGTTNNEQFF.

The table lists this clonotype with many counts. The chain joins TRBV28 to TRBJ2-5; 7 nucleotides agree with TRBD1. This CDR3 contains 16 residues. The ends lost 2 bases at V and 0 bases at J; junction bases unmatched: 6. Germline V gene data show CDR1 as MDHEN and CDR2 as SYDVKM. The CDR3 DNA sequence: TGTGCCAGCAGTTTAGCAGAGGGACAGCACCAAGAGACCCAGTACTTC. Amino acid sequence: CASSLAEGQHQETQYF.

This chain joins TRBV7-9 and TRBJ1-4; D unclear. Germline-derived CDR1 and CDR2 are SEHNR and FQNEAQ (reference sequence). The CDR3 consists of 12 residues. CDR3 amino acids: CVKDGGDEKLFF. The CDR3 DNA reads TGTGTCAAGGACGGAGGAGACGAAAAACTGTTTTTT.

This clonotype was counted ten times or more. V usage is TRBV7-8 and J usage is TRBJ2-2; D uncertain. CDR1 SGHVS and CDR2 FQNEAQ come from the germline V gene. With 3 bases removed from V and 0 bases from J, the gap between germline ends came to 8 bases. The length of the CDR3 is 15 residues. The CDR3 loop is CASSFGGPNTGELFF. The CDR3 DNA sequence: TGTGCCAGCAGCTTTGGTGGGCCGAACACCGGGGAGCTGTTTTTT.

This chain uses TRBV7-6 with TRBJ2-7; D gene ambiguous. CDR1 is SGHVS and CDR2 is FNYEAQ in the germline V gene. Trimming stripped 1 base from V and 5 bases from J, with 9 bases between. The CDR3 is 13 amino acids. As DNA, the CDR3 is TGTGCCAGCAGCTTAGAGGCCTGGAACGAGCAGTACTTC. Translated, it gives CASSLEAWNEQYF.

This clonotype was recorded many times. The CDR3 region has the DNA TGTGCCAGCACGGACTCGGAAGGTGAAAAACTGTTTTTT. As protein: CASTDSEGEKLFF. The chain has TRBV28 and TRBJ1-4; no clear D gene. The CDR3 loop spans 13 amino acids. The V and J ends lost 7 bases and 7 bases respectively, with 13 bases between them. Germline values: CDR1 MDHEN, CDR2 SYDVKM.

This clonotype has more than one count but fewer than ten. The V gene is TRBV7-6, the J gene TRBJ1-4, with D tentatively TRBD1 (5 bases). The CDR3 is made up of 16 amino acids. The V end was cut by 5 bases, the J end by 16 bases, with 29 bases between. The germline V gene has CDR1 SGHVS and CDR2 FNYEAQ. This chain's CDR3 is CASSQPHRGRPRVSFF. CDR3 in DNA: TGTGCCAGCAGCCAACCGCACCGGGGCCGCCCCCGTGTTTCGTTTTTT.

There are a few counts of this clonotype. The junction differs from germline at one of its ends, possibly a read error. V gene TRBV19 combines with J gene TRBJ1-6; 8 bases are shared with TRBD1. This CDR3 comprises 9 residues. From germline, CDR1 is LNHDA and CDR2 SQIVND (reference sequence). CDR3 nucleotide sequence: TGTGCCGGCCTCCGGGACAGGTTCTTT. Its protein is CAGLRDRFF.

This chain connects TRBV29-1 to TRBJ2-1; TRBD2 matches at 11 bases. The germline CDR1 and CDR2 sequences are SQVTM and ANQGSEA. The V and J ends lost 7 bases and 0 bases, in that order; junction bases with no gene match: 11. CDR3 length: 17 residues. CDR3 protein: CSATGTSGFSSYNEQFF. Here the CDR3 DNA reads TGCAGCGCAACCGGGACTAGCGGTTTTAGCTCCTACAATGAGCAGTTCTTC.

V usage is TRBV5-4 and J usage is TRBJ2-7; D not certain. V was clipped by 0 bases and J by 4 bases, with 11 bases between them. The length of the CDR3 is 14 residues. The germline V gene has CDR1 SGHNT and CDR2 YYREEE (reference sequence). The CDR3 here is CASSLGSNEYEQYF. CDR3 nucleotide sequence: TGTGCCAGCAGCTTGGGGAGTAACGAGTACGAGCAGTACTTC.

This clonotype was recorded at least ten times. V gene TRBV27 combines with J gene TRBJ2-1; maybe TRBD2 (5 bases). The germline gives CDR1 MNHEY, CDR2 SMNVEV (reference sequence). V lost 1 base and J 10 bases, leaving 11 bases between the germline ends. The CDR3 totals 13 residues. CDR3 residues: CASSLWRTQEQFF. CDR3 DNA sequence: TGTGCCAGCAGTTTATGGAGGACGCAAGAGCAGTTCTTC.

The sample holds many counts of this clonotype. The chain combines TRBV6-5 with TRBJ1-4; D is unclear. Germline V gene data show CDR1 as MNHEY and CDR2 as SVGAGI. V shed 4 bases and J shed 7 bases, with 16 bases lying between them. The CDR3 has 15 residues. The CDR3 here is CASSSLLGSSEKLFF. The CDR3 nucleotides are TGTGCCAGCAGTTCGTTGCTGGGATCTTCTGAAAAACTGTTTTTT.

This chain connects TRBV7-6 to TRBJ1-5; D call uncertain. The CDR3 extends over 15 amino acids. The germline gives CDR1 SGHVS, CDR2 FNYEAQ. Trimming left V 5 bases short and J 11 bases short, with 22 bases between. CDR3 coding DNA: TGTGCCAGCAGCCCCAGTGCGGTATTGGGGTGGTCCCAGCATTTT. The encoded protein is CASSPSAVLGWSQHF.

This chain connects TRBV11-1 to TRBJ1-1, with TRBD1 as a possible D gene (5 bases). Germline V CDR1 and CDR2: SGHAT, FQDESV (reference sequence). V lost 0 bases and J lost 4, with 12 bases in between. This CDR3 has 15 amino acids. CDR3 sequence (DNA): TGTGCCAGCAGCTTAGCGGGGACTGTGACCACTGAAGCTTTCTTT. This sequence encodes CASSLAGTVTTEAFF.

J is TRBJ2-5 and V is TRBV5-4, with D perhaps TRBD2 (6 bases). CDR3 size: 13 residues. V dropped 5 bases and J dropped 5 bases, with 13 bases sitting between them. CDR1 and CDR2 (germline): SGHNT, YYREEE (reference sequence). The CDR3 loop reads CASRTREAETQYF. In DNA, the CDR3 is TGTGCCAGCAGGACTAGAGAGGCTGAGACCCAGTACTTC.

The chain combines TRBV15 with TRBJ1-6, with no clear D. The CDR3 has 13 residues. CDR1 and CDR2 from the germline V gene are LNHNV and YYDKDF (reference sequence). Trimming shortened V by 4 bases and J by 8 bases, and 9 bases separated the two germline ends. CDR3 sequence (DNA): TGTGCCACCAGCACGGAGAGGCATTCACCCCTCCACTTT. It encodes CATSTERHSPLHF.

This chain links TRBV20-1 with TRBJ2-7; TRBD1 might be the D (5 bases). Germline CDR1 and CDR2: DFQATT and SNEGSKA (reference sequence). Trimming took off 8 bases at V and 0 bases at J, with 14 bases between the two ends. CDR3 length: 13 residues. CDR3 sequence (DNA): TGCAGTACGACAGACCCACTCTCCTACGAGCAGTACTTC. It yields the protein CSTTDPLSYEQYF.

The sample holds a few counts of this clonotype. The chain recombines TRBV7-9 with TRBJ2-3, with a weak D call TRBD1 (6 bases). V lost 5 bases and J 1 base, leaving 16 bases between the germline ends. The CDR3 runs to 16 residues. Per the germline V gene, CDR1 is SEHNR and CDR2 is FQNEAQ (reference sequence). The CDR3 region is CASSPLGAGGTDTQYF. The DNA of the CDR3 is TGTGCCAGCAGCCCACTCGGGGCAGGGGGCACAGATACGCAGTATTTT.

This sequence joins TRBV11-1 and TRBJ2-7; D might be TRBD1 (6 bases). V was shortened by 3 bases and J by 0 bases, with 15 bases between the two germline ends. CDR1 and CDR2 from the germline V gene are SGHAT and FQDESV (reference sequence). This CDR3 region has 16 residues. CDR3: CASSFETGISSYEQYF. The CDR3 nucleotides read TGTGCCAGCAGCTTCGAGACAGGTATAAGCTCCTACGAGCAGTACTTC.

The table lists this clonotype with many counts. The V and J genes are TRBV12-3 or TRBV12-4 and TRBJ2-1; no reliable D call. The CDR3 sequence is 12 residues long. V lost 3 bases and J 6 bases, leaving 6 bases between the germline ends. In nucleotides, the CDR3 is TGTGCCAGCAGTTTGCTGGTCAATGAGCAGTTCTTC. The encoded protein is CASSLLVNEQFF.

This sequence joins TRBV11-2 and TRBJ1-1; D might be TRBD1 (6 bases). V gave up 4 bases and J gave up 0 bases, with 12 bases separating them. Germline assignment: CDR1 SGHAT and CDR2 FQNNGV. The CDR3 sequence is 15 residues long. CDR3 sequence (DNA): TGTGCCAGCAGCTCCTGGACAGTCGTGAACACTGAAGCTTTCTTT. Protein: CASSSWTVVNTEAFF.

The DNA of the CDR3 is TGTGCCAGCAGTTACAGCCAAATGAACACTGAAGCTTTCTTT. Protein: CASSYSQMNTEAFF. The chain carries TRBV6-2 or TRBV6-3 and TRBJ1-1; D gene ambiguous. The germline V gene encodes CDR1 MNHEY and CDR2 SVGEGT. The CDR3 length is 14 residues. V lost 2 bases, J lost 0 bases, and 7 bases lay in between.

This sequence joins TRBV20-1 and TRBJ1-3; 7 nucleotides line up with TRBD1. Germline V lookup: CDR1 DFQATT, CDR2 SNEGSKA (reference sequence). Losses at the gene ends were 1 base for V and 0 bases for J; bases not matched to a gene: 3. The CDR3 extends over 15 amino acids. Here the CDR3 reads CSARGQGDSGNTIYF. The CDR3 DNA reads TGCAGTGCTAGAGGACAGGGAGACTCTGGAAACACCATATATTTT.

This clonotype was found many times. The rearrangement joins TRBV7-9 to TRBJ1-1; D is ambiguous. Germline V CDR1 and CDR2: SEHNR, FQNEAQ (reference sequence). Trimming shortened V by 6 bases and J by 3 bases, and 14 bases separated the two germline ends. CDR3 size: 14 residues. The CDR3 spells CASRPAEGYTEAFF. The CDR3 DNA follows: TGTGCCAGCAGACCAGCGGAAGGGTACACTGAAGCTTTCTTT.

The chain couples TRBV19 to TRBJ1-1; the D gene is possibly TRBD1 (5 bases). Germline CDR1 reads LNHDA; CDR2 reads SQIVND (reference sequence). V shed 3 bases and J shed 0 bases, with 14 bases lying between them. CDR3 size: 16 residues. CDR3 DNA: TGTGCCAGTAGTATCCTACTCGGACACGTGAACACTGAAGCTTTCTTT. It encodes CASSILLGHVNTEAFF.

This clonotype was detected ten times or more. The chain is built from TRBV7-2 and TRBJ2-2; D might be TRBD2 (7 bases). The CDR3 is 17 amino acids. Deletions cut 0 bases from V and 5 bases from J, with 16 bases between. In germline, CDR1 is SGHTA, CDR2 FQGNSA. DNA for the CDR3: TGTGCCAGCAGCTTAGCGCGAGGGGGGGCCGGTACCGGGGAGCTGTTTTTT. Its protein product is CASSLARGGAGTGELFF. Based on the CDR3 plus reference TRBV7-2 and TRBJ2-2, the full variable domain is GAGVSQSPSNKVTEKGKDVELRCDPISGHTALYWYRQSLGQGLEFLIYFQGNSAPDKSGLPSDRFSAERTGGSVSTLTIQRTQQEDSAVYLCASSLARGGAGTGELFFGEGSRLTVL.

This clonotype was observed a few times. The chain combines TRBV7-9 with TRBJ2-7, with D perhaps given as TRBD1 or TRBD2 (6 bases each). Trimming took 7 bases from V and 2 from J, leaving 12 bases between them. The CDR3 is 13 amino acids. Germline V lookup: CDR1 SEHNR, CDR2 FQNEAQ (reference sequence). The CDR3 DNA follows: TGTGCCAGCACCCCGGGGGCCGCCTACGAGCAGTACTTC. Amino acid sequence: CASTPGAAYEQYF.